One sample yielded the 21 T cell receptor beta chains listed below, sequenced in a study of OX40 agonist ivuxolimab in advanced cancers. Produced via immunoSEQ multiplex PCR; TCRdb's table is partial and in-frame only. The profile shows about 44,000 clones, about 80% of them singletons. Material: CD4+ or CD8+ T cells sorted from blood, obtained in a trial of the OX40 agonist ivuxolimab. Receptor source: an adult with an advanced solid tumor such as melanoma, head and neck, liver or kidney cancer.

The V and J genes are TRBV28 and TRBJ2-6; D uncertain. The germline V gene encodes CDR1 MDHEN and CDR2 SYDVKM. V was shortened by 5 bases and J by 0 bases, with 8 bases between the two germline ends. This CDR3 spans 15 amino acids. The CDR3 spells CASSPLYSGANVLTF. In DNA, the CDR3 is TGTGCCAGCAGTCCCTTGTACTCTGGGGCCAACGTCCTGACTTTC.

This clone was recorded only once. The chain links TRBV19 to TRBJ2-2, with 8 bases aligning to TRBD1. In germline, CDR1 is LNHDA, CDR2 SQIVND (reference sequence). After removal of 5 bases from V and 5 bases from J, the junction contained 7 bases not matched to a gene. This CDR3 has 15 amino acids. CDR3 sequence (DNA): TGTGCCAGTAGTCTGGACAGGGCCGGGACCGGGGAGCTGTTTTTT. Residues: CASSLDRAGTGELFF.

The chain links TRBV11-3 to TRBJ2-5, with 11 bases aligning to TRBD1. The V gene end was trimmed by 0 bases and the J gene end by 7 bases; junction bases not matched to a gene: 1. Germline values: CDR1 SGHNT, CDR2 YENEEA. The CDR3 is 14 residues long. CDR3 sequence reads: CASSLEGTGGTQYF. The CDR3 nucleotides are TGTGCCAGCAGCTTAGAGGGGACAGGGGGGACCCAGTACTTC. The full variable domain, in which reference TRBV11-3 and TRBJ2-5 provide the parts outside the CDR3, is EAGVVQSPRYKIIEKKQPVAFWCNPISGHNTLYWYLQNLGQGPELLIRYENEEAVDDSQLPKDRFSAERLKGVDSTLKIQPAELGDSAVYLCASSLEGTGGTQYFGPGTRLLVL.

The chain couples TRBV7-9 to TRBJ1-5; D may be TRBD1 (5 bases). There are 12 residues in the CDR3. CDR1 SEHNR and CDR2 FQNEAQ come from the germline V gene (reference sequence). V lost 4 bases and J lost 7, with 8 bases in between. The CDR3 loop is CASSSGGQPQHF. As DNA, the CDR3 is TGTGCCAGCAGCTCCGGGGGACAGCCCCAGCATTTT.

Here the CDR3 DNA reads TGTGCCAGCAGCTTATTATCCGGGACAGGGGGCGTTGGGACTGAAGCTTTCTTT. It encodes CASSLLSGTGGVGTEAFF. The rearrangement uses TRBV11-1 and TRBJ1-1; 12 bases align to TRBD1. CDR1 is SGHAT and CDR2 is FQDESV in the germline V gene (reference sequence). The CDR3 spans 18 residues. Trimming cost V 2 bases and J 5 bases; bases outside gene matches: 12.

This CDR3 is CACSQGGKLVQFF. The CDR3 nucleotides read TGTGCCTGCTCTCAGGGGGGAAAACTAGTCCAGTTCTTC. The chain joins TRBV30 to TRBJ2-1; tentatively, D is TRBD1 (7 bases). The CDR3 spans 13 residues. Trimming took 6 bases from V and 13 from J, leaving 22 bases between them. The V gene's germline CDR1 is GTSNPN and CDR2 SVGIG (reference sequence).

The J gene is TRBJ2-5, the V gene TRBV29-1; perhaps D is TRBD1 or TRBD2 (5 bases each). CDR3 length: 11 amino acids. Trimming removed 3 bases at V and 5 bases at J, with 7 bases between. CDR1 and CDR2 (germline): SQVTM, ANQGSEA. CDR3 residues: CSVEGVETQYF. CDR3 in DNA: TGCAGCGTTGAGGGGGTGGAGACCCAGTACTTC. The whole variable domain, remainder taken from reference TRBV29-1 and TRBJ2-5, is SAVISQKPSRDICQRGTSLTIQCQVDSQVTMMFWYRQQPGQSLTLIATANQGSEATYESGFVIDKFPISRPNLTFSTLTVSNMSPEDSSIYLCSVEGVETQYFGPGTRLLVL.

The rearrangement joins TRBV18 to TRBJ2-3; maybe TRBD1 (6 bases). The V end lost 0 bases, the J end lost 2 bases, and 9 bases lay between the germline ends. Germline lookup yields CDR1 KGHSH and CDR2 LQKENI. The CDR3 is 15 residues long. Written as DNA, the CDR3 is TGTGCCAGCTCACCACCGAACAGGGACACAGATACGCAGTATTTT. This sequence encodes CASSPPNRDTDTQYF.

This clone was counted once. The rearrangement links TRBV6-6 to TRBJ2-5; D is unclear. Trimming removed 7 bases from V and 0 bases from J, with 3 bases in between. Germline-derived CDR1 and CDR2 are MNHNY and SVGAGI (reference sequence). CDR3 size: 11 residues. CDR3 protein: CASTDQETQYF. CDR3 DNA: TGTGCCAGCACAGACCAAGAGACCCAGTACTTC.

Only a few counts were recorded for this clone. The rearrangement joins TRBV7-9 to TRBJ1-5; D is perhaps TRBD1 (6 bases). V was cut by 4 bases and J by 6 bases, with 10 bases left in between. The CDR3 length is 13 residues. CDR1 SEHNR and CDR2 FQNEAQ come from the germline V gene (reference sequence). The CDR3 DNA reads TGTGCCAGCAGCTCACAGGGAGGTCAGCCCCAGCATTTT. It yields the protein CASSSQGGQPQHF.

J is TRBJ2-5 and V is TRBV5-1; D is perhaps TRBD2 (5 bases). V lost 0 bases and J 5 bases, leaving 8 bases between the germline ends. The CDR3 consists of 13 residues. Per germline, CDR1 SGHRS and CDR2 YFSETQ. CDR3 sequence: CASSLAGVETQYF. CDR3 DNA: TGCGCCAGCAGCTTGGCCGGGGTGGAGACCCAGTACTTC. The full variable domain, completed using reference TRBV5-1 and TRBJ2-5, is KAGVTQTPRYLIKTRGQQVTLSCSPISGHRSVSWYQQTPGQGLQFLFEYFSETQRNKGNFPGRFSGRQFSNSRSEMNVSTLELGDSALYLCASSLAGVETQYFGPGTRLLVL.

This clone rates as medium-sized (0.01 to 0.1%). The CDR3 loop is CASSLETAFGYTF. The CDR3 coding sequence is TGTGCCAGCAGCTTGGAGACAGCGTTTGGCTACACCTTC. The chain recombines TRBV7-9 with TRBJ1-2; D is possibly TRBD1 (5 bases). This CDR3 comprises 13 residues. Germline V gene data show CDR1 as SEHNR and CDR2 as FQNEAQ (reference sequence). The V gene lost 3 bases and the J gene lost 7 bases, with 12 bases spanning the gap.

The chain's CDR3 is CASAGPGLPYEQYF. The CDR3 DNA is TGTGCCTCCGCTGGTCCGGGACTTCCCTACGAGCAGTACTTC. The genes are TRBV10-3 and TRBJ2-5; a possible D gene is TRBD2 (6 bases). The end of the DNA is better explained by TRBJ2-7, so the J call may be wrong. Looked up from germline, CDR1 is ENHRY and CDR2 is SYGVKD. The CDR3 has 14 residues.

The chain couples TRBV5-1 to TRBJ2-3, with 14 bases matching TRBD2. Germline V gene sequence: CDR1 SGHRS, CDR2 YFSETQ. CDR3 size: 16 residues. The trim removed 4 bases at V and 6 bases at J, leaving 7 bases unmatched. The DNA for the CDR3 is TGCGCCAGCAGCAAAGGGACTAGCGGGAGTGGGGATACGCAGTATTTT. It translates to CASSKGTSGSGDTQYF.

The rearrangement uses TRBV11-3 and TRBJ2-2; no reliable D call. The CDR3 extends over 14 amino acids. Trimming took 1 base from V and 3 from J, leaving 6 bases between them. Germline V gives CDR1 SGHNT, CDR2 YENEEA. In DNA, the CDR3 is TGTGCCAGCAGCTTAGGGGGTTACACCGGGGAGCTGTTTTTT. It codes for CASSLGGYTGELFF.

This clone was detected only a few times. V is TRBV5-1 and J is TRBJ2-3; D perhaps matches TRBD2 (6 bases). V was trimmed by 1 base and J by 2 bases, leaving 11 bases between them. In germline, CDR1 is SGHRS, CDR2 YFSETQ. The CDR3 has 15 amino acids. The CDR3 sequence is CASSLSGDPTDTQYF. The CDR3 DNA follows: TGCGCCAGCAGCTTGTCGGGGGACCCCACAGATACGCAGTATTTT.

CDR3 bases: TGTGCCAGCAGCTTGGGGATGGGGGGCAAGTGGGCCAACGTCCTGACTTTC. Its translation is CASSLGMGGKWANVLTF. This chain uses TRBV5-4 with TRBJ2-6; either TRBD1 or TRBD2 may fit D (6 bases each). The CDR3 runs to 17 residues. Germline loops: CDR1 SGHNT, CDR2 YYREEE (reference sequence). The V end was cut by 0 bases, the J end by 5 bases, with 15 bases between.

This clone was picked up one time. The chain links TRBV10-3 to TRBJ1-4; perhaps TRBD1 as D (5 bases). Trimming shortened V by 0 bases and J by 8 bases, and 13 bases separated the two germline ends. CDR1 ENHRY and CDR2 SYGVKD come from the germline V gene. The CDR3 loop spans 15 amino acids. The CDR3 region is CAISESGAAREKLFF. The CDR3 DNA reads as TGTGCCATCAGTGAGTCCGGGGCCGCCAGAGAAAAACTGTTTTTT.

The chain combines TRBV11-2 with TRBJ2-4; 9 bases match TRBD1. The CDR3 is made up of 17 amino acids. The trim removed 5 bases at V and 2 bases at J, leaving 10 bases unmatched. Germline V gene sequence: CDR1 SGHAT, CDR2 FQNNGV. In DNA form, the CDR3 reads TGTGCCAGCAGCCCACAGGGGGCTGAGGGTCCCAAAAACATTCAGTACTTC. This codes for CASSPQGAEGPKNIQYF. Using reference TRBV11-2 and TRBJ2-4 for the parts outside the CDR3, the full variable domain is EAGVAQSPRYKIIEKRQSVAFWCNPISGHATLYWYQQILGQGPKLLIQFQNNGVVDDSQLPKDRFSAERLKGVDSTLKIQPAKLEDSAVYLCASSPQGAEGPKNIQYFGAGTRLSVL.

This rearrangement joins TRBV6-5 to TRBJ2-3, with a possible D match to TRBD1 (6 bases). The germline V and J ends were trimmed by 2 bases and 9 bases, with 18 bases remaining between them. CDR1 is MNHEY and CDR2 is SVGAGI in the germline V gene. The CDR3 contains 15 residues. The CDR3 DNA is TGTGCCAGCAGTTACACGGCAGGGGCGGTGGGAACGCAGTATTTT. This translates into CASSYTAGAVGTQYF.

The chain couples TRBV27 to TRBJ1-2; D not certain. Deletions cut 3 bases from V and 7 bases from J, with 12 bases between. The CDR3 has 13 amino acids. The germline V gene has CDR1 MNHEY and CDR2 SMNVEV (reference sequence). CDR3 sequence reads: CASSLEVGSGYTF. In DNA, the CDR3 is TGTGCCAGCAGTTTGGAGGTAGGAAGTGGCTACACCTTC.